This entry lists 17 T cell receptor beta chains sequenced from one sample in a study of kidney transplant recipient with SARS-CoV-2 infection. MiXCR was run by TCRdb on the reads, yielding one entry per CDR3 protein. The table shows roughly 250,000 distinct CDR3 sequences, with under 35% occurring only once. The sample in question was a blood sample, obtained at baseline and around day 120 from a kidney transplant recipient. The receptors here all came from a male patient aged 25-45 years who had COVID-19 and was a kidney transplant recipient. These T cells may partly come from the graft donor.

The chain combines TRBV6-5 with TRBJ2-3, with TRBD1 matching over 8 bases. V trimming: 10 bases; J trimming: 5 bases; junction bases outside the gene matches: 14. The CDR3 consists of 15 residues. Germline V gives CDR1 MNHEY, CDR2 SVGAGI. The CDR3 nucleotides are TGTGCCACCGAGGCAGACAGGGGATCGAGAGATACGCAGTATTTT. It codes for CATEADRGSRDTQYF.

The table lists this clonotype with many counts. The chain combines TRBV3-1 with TRBJ2-2; D ambiguous. The CDR3 has 18 amino acids. Looked up from germline, CDR1 is LGHDT and CDR2 is YNNKEL (reference sequence). V was pared by 5 bases and J by 5 bases, with 24 bases between. For the CDR3, the DNA is TGTGCCAGCAGCTTACAAGTTCCCATTTCAGGCTTGACCGGGGAGCTGTTTTTT. Its translation is CASSLQVPISGLTGELFF.

Comments on this clonotype: A single base separates this from a much larger clone, so it may be a read error. The chain combines TRBV3-1 with TRBJ2-2; D gene ambiguous. The CDR3 has 18 residues. V lost 5 bases, J lost 5 bases, and 24 bases lay in between. Germline V gene lookup returns CDR1 LGHDT and CDR2 YNNKEL (reference sequence). The CDR3 is CASSMARPISGLTGELFF. The CDR3 nucleotides read TGTGCCAGCAGCATGGCGCGTCCCATTTCAGGCTTGACCGGGGAGCTGTTTTTT.

The sample holds one count of this clonotype. At one end, the junction sequence differs from germline, possibly due to a read error. The rearrangement joins TRBV3-1 to TRBJ1-6; no firm D call. CDR3 size: 19 residues. Germline V gene lookup returns CDR1 LGHDT and CDR2 YNNKEL (reference sequence). The CDR3 sequence is CASSSSGPISYIIIHPPHF. CDR3 coding DNA: TGTGCCAGCAGCTCGTCTGGTCCCATTTCATACATCATAATTCACCCCCCCCACTTT.

V gene TRBV28 combines with J gene TRBJ2-2; D is possibly TRBD2 (5 bases). This CDR3 spans 15 amino acids. Germline CDR1 is MDHEN and CDR2 is SYDVKM. V was trimmed by 6 bases and J by 4 bases, leaving 15 bases between them. The DNA of the CDR3 is TGTGCCAGCAGATCGAATAGTGGGAGCACCGGGGAGCTGTTTTTT. This sequence encodes CASRSNSGSTGELFF.

This clonotype was counted many times. This chain joins TRBV24-1 and TRBJ1-2, with D unclear. Germline V gives CDR1 KGHDR, CDR2 SFDVKD. The V end lost 6 bases, the J end lost 4 bases, and 23 bases lay between the germline ends. The CDR3 contains 17 residues. CDR3 residues: CATSPVPSTRKTYGYTF. The CDR3 bases are TGTGCCACCAGTCCCGTGCCTAGTACCAGAAAGACCTATGGCTACACCTTC.

Concerning this clonotype itself: Given a much more abundant clone one base away, this may be a read error. The chain uses TRBV27 and TRBJ1-4; no firm D call. The CDR3 totals 15 residues. Germline lookup yields CDR1 MNHEY and CDR2 SMNVEV (reference sequence). V shed 5 bases and J shed 7 bases, with 17 bases lying between them. Here the CDR3 reads CASSPGELRGEKLFF. The CDR3 nucleotides are TGTGCCAGCAGTCCCGGGGAACTTCGCGGTGAAAAACTGTTTTTT.

Worth noting for this clonotype: A much larger clone is a single base away; this may be a read error. The chain uses TRBV19 and TRBJ1-1; D ambiguous. Germline CDR1 and CDR2: LNHDA and SQIVND (reference sequence). The CDR3 has 13 amino acids. CDR3 in amino acids: CASTVRENSEAFF. In nucleotides, the CDR3 is TGTGCCAGTACCGTTCGGGAGAACAGTGAAGCTTTCTTT.

This clonotype appeared a few times. A clone one base away is much larger, so this may be a read error. The rearrangement joins TRBV3-1 to TRBJ1-1; weak D call: TRBD1 (6 bases). This CDR3 has 14 amino acids. The V gene's germline CDR1 is LGHDT and CDR2 YNNKEL (reference sequence). DNA of the CDR3: TGTGCCAGCGGCCAAGATGGAGGGGGCACTGAAGCTTTCTTT. The encoded protein is CASGQDGGGTEAFF.

This clonotype was counted ten times or more. The chain joins TRBV19 to TRBJ1-2, with TRBD1 as a possible D gene (5 bases). V gave up 5 bases and J gave up 4 bases, with 23 bases separating them. The CDR3 runs 17 residues. The V gene's germline CDR1 is LNHDA and CDR2 SQIVND (reference sequence). Here the CDR3 DNA reads TGTGCCAGTAGTGGACATGTGACAAATCGAAAGACCTATGGCTACACCTTC. Its protein product is CASSGHVTNRKTYGYTF.

This clonotype was observed at least ten times. The gene calls are TRBV28 and TRBJ1-3, with D uncertain. Trimming cost V 2 bases and J 0 bases, with 11 bases left between them. Germline CDR1 MDHEN, CDR2 SYDVKM. The CDR3 length is 16 residues. CDR3 DNA sequence: TGTGCCAGCAGTTTAATATCGATGAGCTCTGGAAACACCATATATTTT. Translated: CASSLISMSSGNTIYF.

This chain connects TRBV3-1 to TRBJ2-5, with unresolved D. The CDR3 extends over 17 amino acids. In germline, CDR1 is LGHDT, CDR2 YNNKEL (reference sequence). V was cut by 5 bases and J by 5 bases, with 24 bases left in between. The CDR3 loop reads CASSMSVPISFSETQYF. The CDR3, as DNA: TGTGCCAGCAGCATGAGCGTTCCCATTTCTTTCTCTGAGACCCAGTACTTC.

This clonotype was recorded a few times. This chain links TRBV20-1 with TRBJ2-1, with 13 bases identical to TRBD2. Trimming removed 4 bases from V and 10 bases from J; junction bases left unmatched: 10. The CDR3 totals 15 residues. Germline V gives CDR1 DFQATT, CDR2 SNEGSKA (reference sequence). CDR3 DNA: TGCAGTGCTACAGGCGGGACTAGCGGGATGAGGGAGCAGTTCTTC. Its translation: CSATGGTSGMREQFF.

This clonotype was observed at least ten times. The chain joins TRBV29-1 to TRBJ2-7; 8 bases are a match to TRBD2. Germline CDR1 and CDR2: SQVTM and ANQGSEA. The CDR3 is 11 residues long. Unmatched junction bases numbered 4, after V lost 7 bases and J lost 5 bases. The CDR3, as DNA: TGCAGCGCCGGGAGGGTTGACGAGCAGTACTTC. Its translation: CSAGRVDEQYF.

Concerning this clonotype: This may come from a read error, since a much larger clone is one base off. The chain couples TRBV6-1 to TRBJ2-3, with TRBD2 matching 7 bases. The J call could be wrong; TRBJ2-7 is a better fit for the DNA end. This CDR3 has 18 residues. Germline-derived CDR1 and CDR2 are MNHNS and SASEGT. Here the CDR3 DNA reads TGTGCCAGCAGTGATATGGTTAGCGGGCGTCCCTACCCCTCCGAGCAGTACTTC. It translates to CASSDMVSGRPYPSEQYF.

This clonotype was recorded at least ten times. The J gene is TRBJ2-3, the V gene TRBV2; D is unclear. Germline V CDR1 and CDR2: SNHLY, FYNNEI. The CDR3 runs to 15 residues. V lost 5 bases, J lost 0 bases, and 12 bases lay in between. The CDR3 DNA reads TGTGCCAGCAGTTTTGGATCACATAGCACAGATACGCAGTATTTT. Its translation is CASSFGSHSTDTQYF.

This clonotype showed up many times. The CDR3 loop is CASSIRLKAGKTYGYTF. The CDR3 DNA reads TGTGCCAGCAGCATTCGGCTTAAGGCTGGAAAGACCTATGGCTACACCTTC. The rearrangement links TRBV11-1 to TRBJ1-2, with D uncertain. Germline V gene sequence: CDR1 SGHAT, CDR2 FQDESV (reference sequence). Trimming left V 5 bases short and J 4 bases short, with 23 bases between. CDR3 length: 17 residues.